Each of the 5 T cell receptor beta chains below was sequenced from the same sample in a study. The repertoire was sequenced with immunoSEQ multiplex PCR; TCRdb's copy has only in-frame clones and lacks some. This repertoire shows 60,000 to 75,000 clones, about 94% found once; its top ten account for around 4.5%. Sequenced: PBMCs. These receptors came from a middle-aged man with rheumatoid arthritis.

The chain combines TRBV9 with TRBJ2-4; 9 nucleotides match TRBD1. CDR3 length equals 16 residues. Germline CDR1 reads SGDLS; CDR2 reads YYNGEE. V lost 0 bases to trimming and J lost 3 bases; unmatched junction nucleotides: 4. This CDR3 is CASSVDATGGKNIQYF. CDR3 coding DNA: TGTGCCAGCAGCGTAGATGCGACAGGGGGCAAAAACATTCAGTACTTC.

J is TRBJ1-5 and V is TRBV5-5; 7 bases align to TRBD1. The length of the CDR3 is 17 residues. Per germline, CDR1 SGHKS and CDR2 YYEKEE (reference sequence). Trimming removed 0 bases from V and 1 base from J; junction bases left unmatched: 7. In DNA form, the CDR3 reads TGTGCCAGCAGCTTGGGACAGGGTATGCCGAGCAATCAGCCCCAGCATTTT. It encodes CASSLGQGMPSNQPQHF.

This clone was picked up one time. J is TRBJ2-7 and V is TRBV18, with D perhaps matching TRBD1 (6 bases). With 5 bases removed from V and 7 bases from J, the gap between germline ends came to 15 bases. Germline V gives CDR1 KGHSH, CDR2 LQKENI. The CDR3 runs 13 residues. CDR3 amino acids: CASSSDVRGEQYF. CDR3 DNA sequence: TGTGCCAGCTCATCAGACGTCAGGGGAGAGCAGTACTTC.

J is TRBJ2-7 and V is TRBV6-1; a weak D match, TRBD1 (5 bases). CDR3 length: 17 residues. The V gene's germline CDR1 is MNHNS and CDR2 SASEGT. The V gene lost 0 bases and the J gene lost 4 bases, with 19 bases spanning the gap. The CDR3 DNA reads TGTGCCAGCAGTGAAGCGGGGCAGGTGGGGCCCCCGTACGAGCAGTACTTC. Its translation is CASSEAGQVGPPYEQYF.

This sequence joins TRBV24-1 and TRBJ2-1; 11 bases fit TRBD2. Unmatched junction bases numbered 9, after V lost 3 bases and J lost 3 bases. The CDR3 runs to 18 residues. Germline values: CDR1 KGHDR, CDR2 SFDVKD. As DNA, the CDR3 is TGTGCCACCAGTGATACCTCACCCGGGACTAGCGGCTACAATGAGCAGTTCTTC. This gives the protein CATSDTSPGTSGYNEQFF.